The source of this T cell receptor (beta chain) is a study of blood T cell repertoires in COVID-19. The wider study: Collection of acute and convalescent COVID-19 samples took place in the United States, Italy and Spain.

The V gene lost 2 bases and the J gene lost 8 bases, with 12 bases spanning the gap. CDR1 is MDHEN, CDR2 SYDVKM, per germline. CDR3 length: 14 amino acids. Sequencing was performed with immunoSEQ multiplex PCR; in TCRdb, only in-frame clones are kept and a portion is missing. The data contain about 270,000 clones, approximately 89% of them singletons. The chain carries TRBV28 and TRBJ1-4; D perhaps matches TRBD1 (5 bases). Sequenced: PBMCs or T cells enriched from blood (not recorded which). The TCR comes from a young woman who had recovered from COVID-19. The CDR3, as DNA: TGTGCCAGCAGTTTAGCAGGGATGGGAGAAAAACTGTTTTTT. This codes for CASSLAGMGEKLFF.